These 26 T cell receptor beta chains share one sample of origin, sequenced in a study of T cell responses to AZD1222 COVID-19 vaccine. Assay used: immunoSEQ multiplex PCR; TCRdb lists only in-frame clones, some missing. The table includes over 150,000 clones, around 85% detected once. The sample was peripheral blood, taken 28 days after the second AZD1222 dose. The source is an adult who received the AZD1222 COVID-19 vaccine.

This chain links TRBV3-1 (or the pseudogene TRBV3-2) with TRBJ2-1; no definite D call. The CDR3 is made up of 12 amino acids. The ends were cut back, 5 bases at V and 5 bases at J, with 7 bases in the middle. CDR1 and CDR2 from the germline V gene are LGHDT and YNNKEL (reference sequence). The CDR3 bases are TGTGCCAGCAGCAAGCTTAACAATGAGCAGTTCTTC. This gives the protein CASSKLNNEQFF.

The rearrangement uses TRBV19 and TRBJ1-1; possibly TRBD1 for D (5 bases). The germline V gene has CDR1 LNHDA and CDR2 SQIVND (reference sequence). The CDR3 length is 14 residues. V was pared by 7 bases and J by 11 bases, with 23 bases between. The CDR3 region is CASTLDIAAGLAFF. DNA of the CDR3: TGTGCCAGTACCCTGGACATTGCAGCTGGGTTGGCTTTCTTT.

The rearrangement uses TRBV5-5 and TRBJ2-7; 10 positions match TRBD1. CDR1 and CDR2 from the germline V gene are SGHKS and YYEKEE (reference sequence). The CDR3 is 15 amino acids. Germline trimming cut 5 bases from V and 1 base from J; bases unmatched to any gene: 6. Here the CDR3 DNA reads TGTGCCAGCAGAAAACCGGGACAGGGGTCCTACGAGCAGTACTTC. Encoded protein: CASRKPGQGSYEQYF.

V gene TRBV2 combines with J gene TRBJ1-4; TRBD1 agrees at 7 bases. Germline assignment: CDR1 SNHLY and CDR2 FYNNEI. The CDR3 is 15 amino acids. Trimming at V came to 5 bases and at J to 5 bases, leaving 8 bases not matched to a gene. The CDR3 DNA follows: TGTGCCAGCAGTACGCCCACAGGGGCGAATGAAAAACTGTTTTTT. Translation: CASSTPTGANEKLFF.

The chain is built from TRBV27 and TRBJ1-5, with a tentative D call TRBD1 (6 bases). The germline CDR1 and CDR2 sequences are MNHEY and SMNVEV (reference sequence). Trimming took 5 bases from V and 9 from J, leaving 17 bases between them. The CDR3 length is 14 residues. Written as DNA, the CDR3 is TGTGCCAGCAGTCAGGGGCCCGCGTTGTGGCCCCAGCATTTT. This translates into CASSQGPALWPQHF.

V usage is TRBV5-1 and J usage is TRBJ2-5; TRBD2 aligns across 9 bases. Looked up from germline, CDR1 is SGHRS and CDR2 is YFSETQ. The CDR3 runs to 14 residues. V was pared by 5 bases and J by 1 base, with 3 bases of the junction left unmatched. CDR3 loop: CASSVAGVQETQYF. CDR3 DNA sequence: TGCGCCAGCAGTGTAGCGGGGGTCCAAGAGACCCAGTACTTC.

This clone was recorded a few times. The J gene is TRBJ2-7, the V gene TRBV7-2, with D tentatively TRBD1 or TRBD2 (5 bases each). Trimming stripped 4 bases from V and 6 bases from J, with 16 bases between. This CDR3 spans 14 amino acids. Germline CDR1 reads SGHTA; CDR2 reads FQGNSA. In DNA form, the CDR3 reads TGTGCCAGCAGCTCAGGGTTTCGGGGTACCGAGCAGTACTTC. Protein: CASSSGFRGTEQYF.

The rearrangement uses TRBV7-2 and TRBJ1-1, with 7 bases that match TRBD1. The CDR3 has 14 residues. Germline values: CDR1 SGHTA, CDR2 FQGNSA. V was clipped by 5 bases and J by 6 bases; unmatched bases: 9. CDR3 DNA: TGTGCCAGCAGCAACAGGGGTTTTGATCCTGAAGCTTTCTTT. This codes for CASSNRGFDPEAFF.

The genes are TRBV5-6 and TRBJ1-6, with D maybe TRBD1 (5 bases). The germline V and J ends were trimmed by 1 base and 0 bases, with 14 bases remaining between them. The germline gives CDR1 SGHDT, CDR2 YYEEEE. The CDR3 extends over 18 amino acids. The CDR3 region has the DNA TGTGCCAGCAGCTTGTTTTCGGCAGGGCTCTCCTATAATTCACCCCTCCACTTT. Its protein is CASSLFSAGLSYNSPLHF.

The CDR3 loop reads CASNPLWTGGIITEAFF. DNA for the CDR3: TGTGCCAGCAACCCCTTGTGGACAGGGGGCATTATCACTGAAGCTTTCTTT. J is TRBJ1-1 and V is TRBV2; 11 bases agree with TRBD1. The CDR3 is 17 amino acids. V gave up 7 bases and J gave up 4 bases; unmatched junction bases: 14. CDR1 SNHLY and CDR2 FYNNEI come from the germline V gene. The full variable domain, with the rest looked up from reference TRBV2 and TRBJ1-1, is EPEVTQTPSHQVTQMGQEVILRCVPISNHLYFYWYRQILGQKVEFLVSFYNNEISEKSEIFDDQFSVERPDGSNFTLKIRSTKLEDSAMYFCASNPLWTGGIITEAFFGQGTRLTVV.

The chain is built from TRBV19 and TRBJ2-2; possible D gene TRBD2, 6 bases. Germline V lookup: CDR1 LNHDA, CDR2 SQIVND (reference sequence). The CDR3 consists of 16 residues. Trimming took 3 bases from V and 1 from J, leaving 12 bases between them. CDR3 bases: TGTGCCAGTAGTATTTTGGGGGGTGAGAACACCGGGGAGCTGTTTTTT. Amino acids: CASSILGGENTGELFF. The variable domain in full, completed from reference TRBV19 and TRBJ2-2, reads DGGITQSPKYLFRKEGQNVTLSCEQNLNHDAMYWYRQDPGQGLRLIYYSQIVNDFQKGDIAEGYSVSREKKESFPLTVTSAQKNPTAFYLCASSILGGENTGELFFGEGSRLTVL.

The chain couples TRBV12-3 or TRBV12-4 to TRBJ1-2; 8 nucleotides match TRBD1. The length of the CDR3 is 13 residues. The V and J ends lost 6 bases and 6 bases, in that order; junction bases with no gene match: 6. This CDR3 is CASRPQGVHGYTF. CDR3 DNA sequence: TGTGCCAGCAGACCACAGGGGGTACATGGCTACACCTTC.

In DNA, the CDR3 is TGTGCCAGCACCTCGGGGGCACAGGGGCTGAGCTCCTACGAGCAGTACTTC. This gives the protein CASTSGAQGLSSYEQYF. The gene calls are TRBV2 and TRBJ2-7; the D gene is possibly TRBD1 (7 bases). The CDR3 length is 17 residues. The V end lost 7 bases, the J end lost 0 bases, and 22 bases lay between the germline ends. Per the germline V gene, CDR1 is SNHLY and CDR2 is FYNNEI.

The chain couples TRBV13 to TRBJ2-5; maybe TRBD2 (6 bases). V was pared by 5 bases and J by 0 bases, with 19 bases between. Germline lookup yields CDR1 PRHDT and CDR2 FYEKMQ (reference sequence). This CDR3 is 17 amino acids long. DNA of the CDR3: TGTGCCAGCAGCCCGTCCCGCGGGACTCAAAACCAAGAGACCCAGTACTTC. Translating gives CASSPSRGTQNQETQYF.

The genes are TRBV7-9 and TRBJ2-2, with D tentatively TRBD2 (6 bases). Deletions cut 5 bases from V and 6 bases from J, with 13 bases between. Germline V lookup: CDR1 SEHNR, CDR2 FQNEAQ (reference sequence). The CDR3 runs to 14 residues. The CDR3 DNA reads as TGTGCCAGCAGCCCCCTTGCGGGGTCCGGGGAGCTGTTTTTT. It codes for CASSPLAGSGELFF.

The CDR3, as DNA: TGCGCCAGCAGCCAAGATTGGAGGACGACCAAAAACATTCAGTACTTC. It translates to CASSQDWRTTKNIQYF. The rearrangement joins TRBV4-1 to TRBJ2-4, with a possible D match to TRBD2 (5 bases). CDR1 is MGHRA, CDR2 YSYEKL, per germline. The CDR3 runs to 16 residues. Trimming took off 0 bases at V and 2 bases at J, with 11 bases between the two ends.

V is TRBV5-8 and J is TRBJ2-3; D could derive from TRBD1 or TRBD2 (5 bases each). The V and J ends lost 3 bases and 5 bases respectively, with 25 bases between them. The CDR3 length is 18 residues. The germline CDR1 and CDR2 sequences are SGHTS and YDEGEE. The CDR3 bases are TGTGCCAGCAGCTGGGCCGGAGGTACAGGTCTAGAAGTAGATACGCAGTATTTT. Encoded protein: CASSWAGGTGLEVDTQYF.

The CDR3 region has the DNA TGTGCCAGCAGCTTAGAGGGAGCGAATAGCAATCAGCCCCAGCATTTT. Translating it yields CASSLEGANSNQPQHF. The chain has TRBV5-4 and TRBJ1-5; D gene uncertain. V gave up 2 bases and J gave up 0 bases, with 12 bases separating them. This CDR3 region has 16 residues. CDR1 is SGHNT and CDR2 is YYREEE in the germline V gene (reference sequence).

The chain joins TRBV4-1 to TRBJ2-7; D is unresolved. V was cut by 4 bases and J by 7 bases, with 17 bases left in between. This CDR3 is built from 14 residues. The V gene's germline CDR1 is MGHRA and CDR2 YSYEKL. The CDR3 bases are TGCGCCAGCAGCCTCGGCTTTACGCCAGAGGAGCAGTACTTC. Protein sequence: CASSLGFTPEEQYF.

The chain links TRBV27 to TRBJ1-3; 7 nucleotides align to TRBD1. Unmatched junction bases numbered 10, after V lost 5 bases and J lost 3 bases. This CDR3 comprises 16 residues. From germline, CDR1 is MNHEY and CDR2 SMNVEV (reference sequence). For the CDR3, the DNA is TGTGCCAGCAGTGCCGCCCGACAGGGATTTGGAAACACCATATATTTT. Its protein is CASSAARQGFGNTIYF.

J is TRBJ2-2 and V is TRBV19, with D possibly matching TRBD1 (6 bases). The CDR3 extends over 14 amino acids. In germline, CDR1 is LNHDA, CDR2 SQIVND (reference sequence). Between the trimmed V and J ends, which lost 10 bases and 6 bases, there was a span of 18 bases. The CDR3 nucleotides are TGTGCCACCGTAAAAACAGGGAGAGCCGGGGAGCTGTTTTTT. Amino acids: CATVKTGRAGELFF.

The chain recombines TRBV4-1 with TRBJ2-5; D uncertain. Germline assignment: CDR1 MGHRA and CDR2 YSYEKL. This CDR3 region has 16 residues. V was cut by 4 bases and J by 5 bases, with 20 bases left in between. The CDR3 nucleotides read TGCGCCAGCAGCCCATCCCCTTTTGCTGGGAAGGAGACCCAGTACTTC. This gives the protein CASSPSPFAGKETQYF.

CDR3 in amino acids: CAWGQYGYTF. In nucleotides, the CDR3 is TGTGCCTGGGGACAGTATGGCTACACCTTC. The rearrangement links TRBV30 to TRBJ1-2; weak D call: TRBD1 (6 bases). The CDR3 runs 10 residues. Trimming cost V 5 bases and J 5 bases, with 6 bases left between them. Germline V lookup: CDR1 GTSNPN, CDR2 SVGIG (reference sequence).

This clone was picked up a small number of times. The chain combines TRBV5-1 with TRBJ2-2; D unresolved. The CDR3 totals 15 residues. V was shortened by 2 bases and J by 1 base, with 9 bases between the two germline ends. From germline, CDR1 is SGHRS and CDR2 YFSETQ. The CDR3 DNA sequence: TGCGCCAGCAGCTTAAGGACGGAGAACACCGGGGAGCTGTTTTTT. It codes for CASSLRTENTGELFF.

The chain joins TRBV6-2 or TRBV6-3 to TRBJ2-3, with D possibly being TRBD2 (6 bases). Deletions cut 2 bases from V and 0 bases from J, with 15 bases between. From germline, CDR1 is MNHEY and CDR2 SVGEGT. The CDR3 is 17 residues long. In DNA form, the CDR3 reads TGTGCCAGCAGTTACGAAGGAGGGGATGAAAGCACAGATACGCAGTATTTT. Translation gives CASSYEGGDESTDTQYF.

The chain carries TRBV7-9 and TRBJ1-4; D not certain. There are 17 residues in the CDR3. Trimming removed 1 base at V and 3 bases at J, with 15 bases between. The V gene's germline CDR1 is SEHNR and CDR2 FQNEAQ (reference sequence). The CDR3 reads CASSLGGGIDANEKLFF. In DNA, the CDR3 is TGTGCCAGCAGCTTAGGGGGAGGGATCGACGCTAATGAAAAACTGTTTTTT.